The rows below give T cell receptor beta chains drawn from one sample of a study of cytomegalovirus exposure and HLA in healthy donors. Method: immunoSEQ multiplex PCR; TCRdb's copy keeps in-frame clones and lacks some. The top ten hold approximately 6.7% of the sample, which has about 150,000 clones, 80% seen once. Sequencing input: PBMCs. The receptors were gathered from a man aged 25-45 years in good health and CMV-seropositive. CDR3s include the opening cysteine and the closing phenylalanine or tryptophan. Each record gives: CDR3 protein, CDR3 DNA, V gene, D gene, J gene, clone size. D genes are given only for firm matches. Not all rows give a size; the values are once, few, many and, for expanded clones, a class.

CASSEYGSRTDTQYF TGTGCCAGCAGTGAATACGGGAGTCGCACAGATACGCAGTATTTT TRBV25-1 - TRBJ2-3 -
CASSVGGIEDEQFF TGTGCCAGCAGCGTAGGCGGGATCGAGGATGAGCAGTTCTTC TRBV9 - TRBJ2-1 -
CASSQDPSFSNQPQHF TGTGCCAGCAGCCAAGACCCGAGCTTTAGCAATCAGCCCCAGCATTTT TRBV4-2 - TRBJ1-5 -
CASSLDRTGGEQYF TGTGCCAGCAGCTTAGATAGGACAGGGGGCGAGCAGTACTTC TRBV7-7 TRBD1 TRBJ2-7 -
CASSPRQVQETQYF TGTGCCAGCAGCCCTCGACAGGTCCAAGAGACCCAGTACTTC TRBV11-2 - TRBJ2-5 few
CASTLQGAPAEQYF TGTGCCAGCACACTACAGGGGGCGCCGGCCGAGCAGTACTTC TRBV2 TRBD1 TRBJ2-7 few
CASSLAGGPPYTNTEAFF TGCGCCAGCAGCTTGGCAGGGGGGCCTCCCTACACTAACACTGAAGCTTTCTTT TRBV5-1 TRBD1 TRBJ1-1 -
CASSDPGTSGFNEQFF TGCGCCAGCAGTGATCCCGGGACTAGCGGTTTCAATGAGCAGTTCTTC TRBV10-2 TRBD2 TRBJ2-1 -
CASSALGLQETQYF TGTGCCAGCAGTGCCTTGGGACTCCAAGAGACCCAGTACTTC TRBV6-1 - TRBJ2-5 -
CASSRAQNIQYF TGTGCCAGCAGCCGCGCCCAAAACATTCAGTACTTC TRBV13 - TRBJ2-4 -
CASSQEGDTSNQPQHF TGTGCCAGCAGCCAAGAAGGGGACACCAGCAATCAGCCCCAGCATTTT TRBV4-2 - TRBJ1-5 -
CASSLRRDSNQPQHF TGTGCCAGCAGCTTAAGGAGGGATAGCAATCAGCCCCAGCATTTT TRBV7-6 - TRBJ1-5 -
CASSKRTGGSGTEAFF TGTGCCAGCAGCAAACGGACAGGGGGCTCAGGGACTGAAGCTTTCTTT TRBV9 TRBD1 TRBJ1-1 -
CASSLGGQGATYEQYF TGTGCCAGCAGCTTAGGGGGGCAGGGGGCGACCTACGAGCAGTACTTC TRBV11-3 TRBD1 TRBJ2-7 -
CASSIRLAGVSDTQYF TGTGCCAGTAGTATAAGACTAGCGGGAGTGTCAGATACGCAGTATTTT TRBV19 TRBD2 TRBJ2-3 -
CASSRKAPPRQDEQFF TGTGCCAGCAGCCGCAAAGCCCCACCCCGTCAGGATGAGCAGTTCTTC TRBV5-4 - TRBJ2-1 -
CASSPGTGVDTEAFF TGCGCCAGCAGCCCCGGGACAGGAGTTGACACTGAAGCTTTCTTT TRBV5-1 TRBD1 TRBJ1-1 few
CASSKGANYGYTF TGTGCCAGCAGCAAGGGGGCAAACTATGGCTACACCTTC TRBV21-1 - TRBJ1-2 -
CASSGRDPNQPQHF TGTGCCAGCAGTGGCAGGGATCCTAATCAGCCCCAGCATTTT TRBV2 - TRBJ1-5 -
CASSSDRGGYEQYF TGCGCCAGCAGCTCGGACAGGGGGGGATACGAGCAGTACTTC TRBV5-1 TRBD1 TRBJ2-7 -
CASSGRTGDQETQYF TGTGCCAGCAGCGGTAGGACAGGGGACCAAGAGACCCAGTACTTC TRBV7-9 TRBD1 TRBJ2-5 -
CASSLAGADSSTF TGTGCCAGCAGCTTGGCAGGGGCCGACTCTAGCACCTTC TRBV5-6 - TRBJ1-2 -
CASSAILTGAGSYEQYF TGTGCCAGCAGCGCGATTTTGACAGGGGCTGGTTCCTACGAGCAGTACTTC TRBV11-3 TRBD1 TRBJ2-7 -
CASSLWGTGEETQYF TGTGCCAGCAGCCTGTGGGGGACAGGGGAGGAGACCCAGTACTTC TRBV11-2 TRBD1 TRBJ2-5 once
CASSYGGDFAYNEQFF TGTGCCAGCAGTTACGGGGGGGACTTTGCCTACAATGAGCAGTTCTTC TRBV6-5 TRBD2 TRBJ2-1 -
CSAGTGGEAFF TGCAGTGCTGGGACAGGAGGTGAAGCTTTCTTT TRBV20-1 TRBD1 TRBJ1-1 -
CASSLVLAGELFF TGTGCCAGCAGCTTGGTCTTAGCCGGGGAGCTGTTTTTT TRBV11-3 - TRBJ2-2 -
CASSLDVGSLNTEAFF TGCGCCAGCAGCTTGGATGTGGGGAGCTTGAACACTGAAGCTTTCTTT TRBV5-1 - TRBJ1-1 -
CATYGTTIYEQYF TGTGCCACGTACGGGACTACAATCTACGAGCAGTACTTC TRBV2 TRBD2 TRBJ2-7 -
CASYRQGAYEQYF TGTGCCAGTTACCGACAGGGGGCTTACGAGCAGTACTTC TRBV5-4 TRBD1 TRBJ2-7 -
CASSSTGADGNTIYF TGTGCCAGCTCATCGACAGGGGCTGACGGAAACACCATATATTTT TRBV18 TRBD1 TRBJ1-3 -
CASSTDREKLFF TGTGCCAGTAGTACGGACAGAGAAAAACTGTTTTTT TRBV19 - TRBJ1-4 -
CASSQNMVSYNEQFF TGTGCCAGCAGCCAAAACATGGTCTCCTACAATGAGCAGTTCTTC TRBV7-7 - TRBJ2-1 -
CASSLGLTDSMNTEAFF TGCGCCAGCAGCTTGGGGTTGACAGATTCCATGAACACTGAAGCTTTCTTT TRBV5-1 - TRBJ1-1 -
CAWSVRSGLGNQPQHF TGTGCCTGGAGTGTTCGGTCAGGGTTGGGCAATCAGCCCCAGCATTTT TRBV30 - TRBJ1-5 once
CASSHLGTLRDEQYF TGCGCCAGCAGCCACCTCGGGACACTCCGGGACGAGCAGTACTTC TRBV4-1 - TRBJ2-7 -
CASSLRGTYEQYF TGTGCCAGCAGTTTGAGGGGGACCTACGAGCAGTACTTC TRBV27 - TRBJ2-7 -
CASSIDRHRDYGYTF TGTGCCAGTAGTATAGATCGGCACAGAGACTATGGCTACACCTTC TRBV19 - TRBJ1-2 -
CASTKQGPGNTIYF TGTGCCAGCACAAAACAGGGGCCTGGAAACACCATATATTTT TRBV18 TRBD1 TRBJ1-3 -
CASSLGSTSTDTQYF TGTGCCAGCAGTTTAGGTTCCACTAGCACAGATACGCAGTATTTT TRBV27 - TRBJ2-3 -
CASSRLAGGPDTQYF TGTGCCAGCAGTAGACTAGCGGGGGGGCCAGATACGCAGTATTTT TRBV2 TRBD2 TRBJ2-3 -
CASSLGLAGDIIYNEQFF TGTGCCAGCAGCTTAGGCCTAGCGGGAGACATAATTTACAATGAGCAGTTCTTC TRBV11-2 TRBD2 TRBJ2-1 -
CASSGSSGAVSYEQYF TGTGCCAGCAGTGGATCCTCAGGGGCCGTCTCCTACGAGCAGTACTTC TRBV27 - TRBJ2-7 -
CASSQGSLDIVSGNTIYF TGCGCCAGCAGCCAGGGCAGCTTGGACATTGTCTCTGGAAACACCATATATTTT TRBV4-1 - TRBJ1-3 -
CASSQPGQGVETQYF TGTGCCAGCAGTCAACCGGGACAGGGGGTCGAGACCCAGTACTTC TRBV6-1 TRBD1 TRBJ2-5 -
CASSGKGQGLNQPQHF TGTGCCAGCAGTGGTAAGGGACAGGGGTTAAATCAGCCCCAGCATTTT TRBV6-1 TRBD1 TRBJ1-5 -
CASSLRGRGQYF TGTGCCAGCAGCTTAAGGGGGCGCGGGCAGTACTTC TRBV7-3 - TRBJ2-7 -
CASSQVVGRGNSEAFF TGTGCCAGCAGCCAAGTTGTAGGGAGGGGAAACTCTGAAGCTTTCTTT TRBV4-2 - TRBJ1-1 -
CAWTSGPPGELFF TGTGCCTGGACTAGCGGGCCACCCGGGGAGCTGTTTTTT TRBV30 TRBD2 TRBJ2-2 -
CASSDLRINYEQYF TGTGCCAGCAGTGATCTGCGGATTAACTACGAGCAGTACTTC TRBV27 - TRBJ2-7 -
CASSLNLADEQFF TGTGCCAGCAGCTTGAACCTAGCGGATGAGCAGTTCTTC TRBV7-3 TRBD2 TRBJ2-1 -
CASSQVGGAGWIF TGCGCCAGCAGCCAAGTAGGGGGGGCCGGTTGGATTTTT TRBV4-1 - TRBJ1-4 -
CASSQREQVDTQYF TGTGCCAGCAGCCAACGGGAGCAGGTGGATACGCAGTATTTT TRBV4-2 - TRBJ2-3 -
CSVEDPGPLRGTEAFF TGCAGCGTTGAAGATCCTGGCCCCCTTCGAGGCACTGAAGCTTTCTTT TRBV29-1 - TRBJ1-1 -
CASSQDPTAGGLDTQYF TGTGCCAGCAGCCAAGACCCGACAGCGGGAGGCCTGGATACGCAGTATTTT TRBV4-2 TRBD2 TRBJ2-3 few
CASSLPQGRSTEAFF TGTGCCAGCAGCCTCCCGCAGGGTCGGAGCACTGAAGCTTTCTTT TRBV6-1 - TRBJ1-1 few
CASSTQGRHEQYF TGTGCCAGCAGTACGCAGGGCCGTCACGAGCAGTACTTC TRBV27 - TRBJ2-7 -